This TCR beta chain appears in the sequencing data of a study of regulatory T cells in long-lasting Graves disease. The time point denotes: newly diagnosed GD, antithyroid drugs for less than 3 months. The TCR library was made from RNA that had been extracted from PBMCs in TRIzol. Library construction for TCR beta used iRepertoire HTBI primers and Arm-PCR of CDR3 regions. TCRdb re-analysed the multiplex PCR reads in MiXCR, keeping a single row per CDR3 protein. This repertoire shows some 490,000 distinct CDR3 sequences, around 12% found once; its top ten account for roughly 8.2%. Germline CDR1 SEHNR, CDR2 FQNEAQ (reference sequence). The CDR3 loop spans 13 amino acids. With V trimmed by 3 bases and J by 6 bases, 2 bases remained unmatched. This clonotype came up many times. These sequences were also reported in another study, on T cells in Graves' hyperthyroidism and ophthalmopathy.

The chain links TRBV7-9 to TRBJ2-7, with 10 positions matching TRBD2. This sequence originates from a woman aged 30 to 39 with Graves disease. The input for sequencing was peripheral blood mononuclear cells (PBMCs), taken at new diagnosis, from a patient treated with antithyroid drugs. This CDR3 is CASSFGLAAEQYF. The CDR3 coding sequence is TGTGCCAGCAGCTTTGGACTAGCGGCCGAGCAGTACTTC.